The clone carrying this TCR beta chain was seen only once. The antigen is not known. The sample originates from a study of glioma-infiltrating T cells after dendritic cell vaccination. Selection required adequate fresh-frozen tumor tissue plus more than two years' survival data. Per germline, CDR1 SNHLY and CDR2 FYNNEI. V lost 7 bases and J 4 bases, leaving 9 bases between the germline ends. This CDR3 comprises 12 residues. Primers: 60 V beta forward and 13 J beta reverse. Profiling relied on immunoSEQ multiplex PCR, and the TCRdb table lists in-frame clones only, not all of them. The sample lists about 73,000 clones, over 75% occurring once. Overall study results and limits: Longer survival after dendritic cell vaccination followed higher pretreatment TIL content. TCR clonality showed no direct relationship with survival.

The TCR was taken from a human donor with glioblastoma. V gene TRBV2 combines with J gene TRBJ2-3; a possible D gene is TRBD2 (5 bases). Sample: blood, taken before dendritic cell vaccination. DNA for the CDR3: TGTGCCAGCACCCAGGAGGCAGATACGCAGTATTTT. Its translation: CASTQEADTQYF.